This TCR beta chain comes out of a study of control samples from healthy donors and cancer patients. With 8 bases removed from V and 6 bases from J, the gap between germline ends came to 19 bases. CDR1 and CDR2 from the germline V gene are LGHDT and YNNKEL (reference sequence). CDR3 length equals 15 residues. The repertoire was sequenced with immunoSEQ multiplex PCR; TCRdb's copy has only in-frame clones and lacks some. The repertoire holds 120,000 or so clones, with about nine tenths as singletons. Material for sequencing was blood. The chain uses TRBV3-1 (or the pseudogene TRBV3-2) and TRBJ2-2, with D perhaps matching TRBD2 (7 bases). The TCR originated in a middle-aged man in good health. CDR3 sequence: CASPRGGVDAGELFF. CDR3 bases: TGTGCCAGCCCAAGGGGGGGGGTAGATGCCGGGGAGCTGTTTTTT.